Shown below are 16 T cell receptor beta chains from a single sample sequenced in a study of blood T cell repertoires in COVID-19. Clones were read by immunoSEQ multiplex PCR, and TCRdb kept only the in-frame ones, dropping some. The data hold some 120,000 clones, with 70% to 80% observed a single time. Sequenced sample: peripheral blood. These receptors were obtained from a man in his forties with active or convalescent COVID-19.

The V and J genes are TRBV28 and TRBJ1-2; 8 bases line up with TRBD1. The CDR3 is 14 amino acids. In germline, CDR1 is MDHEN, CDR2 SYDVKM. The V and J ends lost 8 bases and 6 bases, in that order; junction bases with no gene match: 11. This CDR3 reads CASLTGGWVHGYTF. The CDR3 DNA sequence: TGTGCCAGCTTAACAGGGGGTTGGGTACATGGCTACACCTTC.

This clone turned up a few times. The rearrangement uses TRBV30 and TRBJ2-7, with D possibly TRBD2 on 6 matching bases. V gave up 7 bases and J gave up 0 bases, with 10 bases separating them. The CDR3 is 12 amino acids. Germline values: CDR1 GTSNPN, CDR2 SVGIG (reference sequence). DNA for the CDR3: TGTGCCTCCGGACTAAGCTCCTACGAGCAGTACTTC. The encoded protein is CASGLSSYEQYF.

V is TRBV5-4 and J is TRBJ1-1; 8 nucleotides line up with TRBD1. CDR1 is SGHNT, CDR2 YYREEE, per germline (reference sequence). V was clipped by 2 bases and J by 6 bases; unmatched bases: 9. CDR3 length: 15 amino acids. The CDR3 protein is CASSFQDRDASEAFF. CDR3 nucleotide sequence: TGTGCCAGCAGCTTTCAGGACAGGGATGCTTCTGAAGCTTTCTTT.

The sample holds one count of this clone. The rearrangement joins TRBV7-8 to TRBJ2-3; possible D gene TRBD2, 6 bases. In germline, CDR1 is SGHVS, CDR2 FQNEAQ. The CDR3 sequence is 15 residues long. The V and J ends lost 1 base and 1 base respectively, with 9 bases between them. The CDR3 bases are TGTGCCAGCAGCTTAGTAGGCGGGGGCACAGATACGCAGTATTTT. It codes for CASSLVGGGTDTQYF.

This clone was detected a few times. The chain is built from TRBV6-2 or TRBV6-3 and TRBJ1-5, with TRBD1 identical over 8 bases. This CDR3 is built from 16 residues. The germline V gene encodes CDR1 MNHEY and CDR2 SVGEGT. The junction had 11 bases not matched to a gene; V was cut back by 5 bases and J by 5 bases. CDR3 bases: TGTGCCAGCAGTCAACAAAGGGACAGGAGCGATCAGCCCCAGCATTTT. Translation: CASSQQRDRSDQPQHF.

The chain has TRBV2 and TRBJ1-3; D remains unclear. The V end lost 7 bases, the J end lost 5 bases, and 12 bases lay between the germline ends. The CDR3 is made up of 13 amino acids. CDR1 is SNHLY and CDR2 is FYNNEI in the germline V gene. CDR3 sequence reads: CASNGESRNTIYF. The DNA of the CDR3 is TGTGCCAGCAACGGGGAGTCCCGAAACACCATATATTTT. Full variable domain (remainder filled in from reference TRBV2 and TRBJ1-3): EPEVTQTPSHQVTQMGQEVILRCVPISNHLYFYWYRQILGQKVEFLVSFYNNEISEKSEIFDDQFSVERPDGSNFTLKIRSTKLEDSAMYFCASNGESRNTIYFGEGSWLTVV.

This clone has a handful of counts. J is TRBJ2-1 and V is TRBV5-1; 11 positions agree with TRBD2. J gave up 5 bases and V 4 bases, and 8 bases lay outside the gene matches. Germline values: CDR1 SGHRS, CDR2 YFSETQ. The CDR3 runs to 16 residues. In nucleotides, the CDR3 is TGCGCCAGCAGCCCCCGACTAGCGGGGACCAACAATGAGCAGTTCTTC. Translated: CASSPRLAGTNNEQFF.

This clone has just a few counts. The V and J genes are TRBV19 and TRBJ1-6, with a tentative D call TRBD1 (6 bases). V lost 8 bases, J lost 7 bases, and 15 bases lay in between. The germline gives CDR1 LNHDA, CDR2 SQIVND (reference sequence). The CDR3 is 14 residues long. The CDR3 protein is CASWNRARNSPLHF. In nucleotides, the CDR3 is TGTGCCAGTTGGAACAGGGCGCGGAATTCACCCCTCCACTTT.

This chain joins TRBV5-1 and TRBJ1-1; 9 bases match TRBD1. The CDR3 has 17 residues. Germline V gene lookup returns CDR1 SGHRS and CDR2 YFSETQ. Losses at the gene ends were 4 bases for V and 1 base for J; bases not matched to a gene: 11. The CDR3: CASSPGQGGVWNTEAFF. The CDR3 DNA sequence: TGCGCCAGCAGCCCGGGACAGGGAGGGGTTTGGAACACTGAAGCTTTCTTT.

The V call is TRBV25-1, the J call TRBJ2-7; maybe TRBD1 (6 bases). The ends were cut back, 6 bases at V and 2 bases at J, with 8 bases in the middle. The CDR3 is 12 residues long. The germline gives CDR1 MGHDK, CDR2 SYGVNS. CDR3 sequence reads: CASRQGPYEQYF. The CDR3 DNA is TGTGCCAGCAGACAGGGCCCCTACGAGCAGTACTTC.

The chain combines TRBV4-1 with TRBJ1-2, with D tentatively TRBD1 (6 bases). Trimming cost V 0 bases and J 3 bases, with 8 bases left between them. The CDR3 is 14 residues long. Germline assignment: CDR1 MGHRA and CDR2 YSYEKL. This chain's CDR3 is CASSQEEGDYGYTF. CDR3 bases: TGCGCCAGCAGCCAAGAAGAGGGGGACTATGGCTACACCTTC.

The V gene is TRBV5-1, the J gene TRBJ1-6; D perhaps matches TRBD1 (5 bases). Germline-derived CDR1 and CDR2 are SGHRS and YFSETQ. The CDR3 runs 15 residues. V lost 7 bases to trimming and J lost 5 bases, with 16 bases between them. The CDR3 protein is CASSGGGNNNSPLHF. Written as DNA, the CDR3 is TGCGCCAGCTCCGGGGGAGGGAACAATAATTCACCCCTCCACTTT.

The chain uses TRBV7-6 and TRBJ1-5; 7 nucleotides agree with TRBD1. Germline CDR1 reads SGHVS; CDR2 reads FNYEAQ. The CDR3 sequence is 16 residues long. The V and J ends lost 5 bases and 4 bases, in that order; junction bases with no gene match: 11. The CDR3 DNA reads TGTGCCAGCAGCCCAGGGGGGACAGCCTTGAATCAGCCCCAGCATTTT. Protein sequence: CASSPGGTALNQPQHF.

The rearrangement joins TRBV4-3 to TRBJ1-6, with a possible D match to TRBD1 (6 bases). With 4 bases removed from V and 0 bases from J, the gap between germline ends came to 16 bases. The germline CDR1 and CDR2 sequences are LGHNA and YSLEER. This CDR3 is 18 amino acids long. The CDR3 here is CASSRALQGSSYNSPLHF. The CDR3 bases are TGCGCCAGCAGCCGCGCCTTACAGGGCTCCTCCTATAATTCACCCCTCCACTTT.

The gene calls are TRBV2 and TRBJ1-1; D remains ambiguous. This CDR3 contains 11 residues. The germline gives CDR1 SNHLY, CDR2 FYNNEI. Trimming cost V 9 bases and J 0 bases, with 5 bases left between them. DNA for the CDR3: TGTGCCAGTACACTGAACACTGAAGCTTTCTTT. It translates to CASTLNTEAFF.

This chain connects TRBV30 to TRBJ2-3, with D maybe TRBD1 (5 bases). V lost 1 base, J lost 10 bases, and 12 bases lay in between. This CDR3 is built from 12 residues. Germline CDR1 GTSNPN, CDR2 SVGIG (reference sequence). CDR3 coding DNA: TGTGCCTGGAGTGCAGGGAATAAGGCGCAGTATTTT. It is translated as CAWSAGNKAQYF. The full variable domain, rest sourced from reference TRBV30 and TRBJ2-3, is SQTIHQWPATLVQPVGSPLSLECTVEGTSNPNLYWYRQAAGRGLQLLFYSVGIGQISSEVPQNLSASRPQDRQFILSSKKLLLSDSGFYLCAWSAGNKAQYFGPGTRLTVL.